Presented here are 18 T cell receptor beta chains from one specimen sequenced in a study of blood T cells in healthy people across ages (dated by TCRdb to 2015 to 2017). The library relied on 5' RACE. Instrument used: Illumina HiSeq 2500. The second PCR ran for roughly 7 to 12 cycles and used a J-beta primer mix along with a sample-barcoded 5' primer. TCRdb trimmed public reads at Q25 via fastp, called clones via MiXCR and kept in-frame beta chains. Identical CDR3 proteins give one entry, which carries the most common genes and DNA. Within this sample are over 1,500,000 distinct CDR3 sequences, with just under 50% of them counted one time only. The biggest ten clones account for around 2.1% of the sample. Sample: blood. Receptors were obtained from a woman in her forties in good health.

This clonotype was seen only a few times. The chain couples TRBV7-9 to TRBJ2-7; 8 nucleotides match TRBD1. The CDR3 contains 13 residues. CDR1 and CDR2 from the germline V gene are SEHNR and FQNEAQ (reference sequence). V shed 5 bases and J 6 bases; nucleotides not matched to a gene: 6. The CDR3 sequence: CASSQTGDSEQYF. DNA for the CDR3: TGTGCCAGCAGCCAGACAGGGGACAGCGAGCAGTACTTC. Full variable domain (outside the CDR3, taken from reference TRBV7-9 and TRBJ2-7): DTGVSQNPRHKITKRGQNVTFRCDPISEHNRLYWYRQTLGQGPEFLTYFQNEAQLEKSRLLSDRFSAERPKGSFSTLEIQRTEQGDSAMYLCASSQTGDSEQYFGPGTRLTVT.

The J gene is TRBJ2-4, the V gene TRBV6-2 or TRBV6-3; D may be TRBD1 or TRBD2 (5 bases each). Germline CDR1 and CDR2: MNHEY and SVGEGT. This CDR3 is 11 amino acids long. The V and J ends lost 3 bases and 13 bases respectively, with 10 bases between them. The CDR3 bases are TGTGCCAGCAGTTATCAAGGGGAGCAGTACTTC. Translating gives CASSYQGEQYF.

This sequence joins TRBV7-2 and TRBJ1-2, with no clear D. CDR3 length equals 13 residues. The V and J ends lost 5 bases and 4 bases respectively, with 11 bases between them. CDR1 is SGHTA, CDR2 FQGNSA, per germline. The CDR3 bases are TGTGCCAGCAGCCTCGACAAATCCTATGGCTACACCTTC. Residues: CASSLDKSYGYTF.

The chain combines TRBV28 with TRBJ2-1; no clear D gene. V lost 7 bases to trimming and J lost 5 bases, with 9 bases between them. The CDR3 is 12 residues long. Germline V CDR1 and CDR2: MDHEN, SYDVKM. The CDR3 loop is CASTLGDNEQFF. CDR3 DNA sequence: TGTGCCAGCACCCTTGGCGACAATGAGCAGTTCTTC.

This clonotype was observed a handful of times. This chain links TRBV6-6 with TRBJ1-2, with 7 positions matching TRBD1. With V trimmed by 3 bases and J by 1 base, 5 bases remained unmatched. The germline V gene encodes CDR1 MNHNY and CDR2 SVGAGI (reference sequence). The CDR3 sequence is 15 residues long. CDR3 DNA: TGTGCCAGCAGTTATCAGGGGGGGGTTAACTATGGCTACACCTTC. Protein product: CASSYQGGVNYGYTF.

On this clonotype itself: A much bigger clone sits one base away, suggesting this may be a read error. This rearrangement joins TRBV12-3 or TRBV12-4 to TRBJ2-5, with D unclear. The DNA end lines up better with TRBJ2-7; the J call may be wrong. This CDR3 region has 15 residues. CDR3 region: CASSPMDAAKYEQYF. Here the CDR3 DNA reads TGTGCCAGCAGCCCCATGGACGCGGCTAAGTACGAGCAGTACTTC.

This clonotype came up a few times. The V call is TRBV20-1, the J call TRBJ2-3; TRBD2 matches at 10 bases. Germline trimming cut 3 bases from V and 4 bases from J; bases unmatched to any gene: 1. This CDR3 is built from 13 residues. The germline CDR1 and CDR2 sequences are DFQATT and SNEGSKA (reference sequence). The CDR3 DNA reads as TGCAGTGCTAGGGGACTAGCGTCAGATACGCAGTATTTT. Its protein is CSARGLASDTQYF.

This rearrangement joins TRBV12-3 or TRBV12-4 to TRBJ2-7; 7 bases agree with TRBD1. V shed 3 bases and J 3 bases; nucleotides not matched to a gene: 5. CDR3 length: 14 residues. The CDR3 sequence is CASSLNRGRYEQYF. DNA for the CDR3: TGTGCCAGCAGTTTGAACAGGGGCCGCTACGAGCAGTACTTC.

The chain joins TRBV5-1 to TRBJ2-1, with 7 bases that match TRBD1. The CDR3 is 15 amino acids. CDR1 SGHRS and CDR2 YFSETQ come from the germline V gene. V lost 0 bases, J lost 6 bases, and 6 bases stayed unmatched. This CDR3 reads CASSLVQGKVNEQFF. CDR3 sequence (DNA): TGCGCCAGCAGCTTGGTACAGGGGAAGGTCAATGAGCAGTTCTTC.

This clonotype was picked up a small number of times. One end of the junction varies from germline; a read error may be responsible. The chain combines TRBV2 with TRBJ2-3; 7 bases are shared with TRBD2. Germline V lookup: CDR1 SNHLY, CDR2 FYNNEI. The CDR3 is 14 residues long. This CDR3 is CASRFRDYTDTQYF. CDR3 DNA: TGTGCCAGCAGGTTCCGGGACTACACAGATACACAGTATTTT.

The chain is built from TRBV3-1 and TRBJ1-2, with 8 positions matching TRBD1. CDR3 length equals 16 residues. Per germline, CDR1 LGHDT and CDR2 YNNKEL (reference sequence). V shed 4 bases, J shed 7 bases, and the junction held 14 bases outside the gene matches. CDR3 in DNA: TGTGCCAGCAGCCGCGGGCGGCGGCAGGGGGCGTCTGGCTACACCTTC. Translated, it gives CASSRGRRQGASGYTF. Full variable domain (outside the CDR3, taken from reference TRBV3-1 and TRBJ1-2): DTAVSQTPKYLVTQMGNDKSIKCEQNLGHDTMYWYKQDSKKFLKIMFSYNNKELIINETVPNRFSPKSPDKAHLNLHINSLELGDSAVYFCASSRGRRQGASGYTFGSGTRLTVV.

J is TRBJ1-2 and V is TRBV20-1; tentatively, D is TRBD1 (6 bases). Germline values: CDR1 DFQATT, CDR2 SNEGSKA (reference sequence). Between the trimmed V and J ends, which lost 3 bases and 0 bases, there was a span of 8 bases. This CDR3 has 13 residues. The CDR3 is CSASRTANYGYTF. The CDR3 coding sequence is TGCAGTGCTAGCAGGACAGCTAACTATGGCTACACCTTC.

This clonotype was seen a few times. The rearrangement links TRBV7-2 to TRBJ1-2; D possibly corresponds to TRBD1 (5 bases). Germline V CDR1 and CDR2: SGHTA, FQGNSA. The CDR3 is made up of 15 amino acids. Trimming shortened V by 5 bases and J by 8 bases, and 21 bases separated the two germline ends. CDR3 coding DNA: TGTGCCAGCAGCCGGCAGACAGCCGCGGGGGAAGGCTACACCTTC. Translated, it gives CASSRQTAAGEGYTF.

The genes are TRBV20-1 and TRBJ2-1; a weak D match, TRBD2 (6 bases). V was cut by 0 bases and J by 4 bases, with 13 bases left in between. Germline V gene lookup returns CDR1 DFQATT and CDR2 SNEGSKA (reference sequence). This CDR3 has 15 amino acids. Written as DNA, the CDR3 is TGCAGTGCTAGAGAGTCCGGACTACCTTACAATGAGCAGTTCTTC. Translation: CSARESGLPYNEQFF.

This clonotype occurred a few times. The CDR3 loop is CASSQPGLAGKNSYEQYF. Written as DNA, the CDR3 is TGCGCCAGCAGCCAACCGGGACTAGCGGGGAAAAACTCCTACGAGCAGTACTTC. V usage is TRBV4-3 and J usage is TRBJ2-7; TRBD2 matches at 13 bases. Germline V gene sequence: CDR1 LGHNA, CDR2 YSLEER. This CDR3 contains 18 residues. V was pared by 2 bases and J by 0 bases, with 7 bases of the junction left unmatched.

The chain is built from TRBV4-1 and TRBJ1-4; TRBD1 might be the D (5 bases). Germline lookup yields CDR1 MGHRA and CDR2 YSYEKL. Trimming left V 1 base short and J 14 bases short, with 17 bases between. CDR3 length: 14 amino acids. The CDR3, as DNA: TGCGCCAGCAGCCAAGTGGGGACCATCCGAAGCCTGTTTTTT. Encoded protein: CASSQVGTIRSLFF.

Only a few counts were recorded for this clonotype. The CDR3 spells CSANSFIGTSYNEQFF. The CDR3 bases are TGCAGTGCTAACTCTTTCATTGGGACTAGCTACAATGAGCAGTTCTTC. The chain carries TRBV20-1 and TRBJ2-1; the match to TRBD2 covers 8 bases. Germline values: CDR1 DFQATT, CDR2 SNEGSKA (reference sequence). J was trimmed by 3 bases and V by 4 bases; bases with no gene match: 11. CDR3 length equals 16 residues.

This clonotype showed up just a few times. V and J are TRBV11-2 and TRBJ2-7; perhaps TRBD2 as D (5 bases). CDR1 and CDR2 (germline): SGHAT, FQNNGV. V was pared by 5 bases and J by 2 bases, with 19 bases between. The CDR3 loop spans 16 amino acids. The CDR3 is CASSPPRVERAYEQYF. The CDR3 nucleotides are TGTGCCAGCAGCCCGCCCCGGGTCGAGAGGGCCTACGAGCAGTACTTC.